The rows below give T cell receptor beta chains drawn from one sample of a study of blood T cell repertoires in COVID-19. Data came from immunoSEQ multiplex PCR; TCRdb stores just in-frame clones and leaves some out. The table records 150,000 to 200,000 clones, around 82% of them present only once. Sequencing was done on a sample of peripheral blood. These receptors were obtained from a woman older than 75 with acute or convalescent COVID-19. Each CDR3 is given with its conserved first and last residue.

j_gene: TRBJ2-2
v_gene: TRBV19
CDR3aa: CASSTYRLSTGELFF

j_gene: TRBJ2-5
v_gene: TRBV11-2
CDR3aa: CASSPTSGGAPETQYF

j_gene: TRBJ2-3
v_gene: TRBV7-2
CDR3aa: CASSLLPLSTDTQYF

j_gene: TRBJ2-7
v_gene: TRBV5-4
CDR3aa: CASSLEGLHEQYF

j_gene: TRBJ2-1
v_gene: TRBV7-2
CDR3aa: CASSPLAVPSYNEQFF

j_gene: TRBJ2-1
v_gene: TRBV4-1
CDR3aa: CASSVTGAGGGAYNEQFF

j_gene: TRBJ2-6
v_gene: TRBV19
CDR3aa: CASRWTGKAGANVLTF

j_gene: TRBJ2-3
v_gene: TRBV7-9
CDR3aa: CASSQYRDTQYF

j_gene: TRBJ2-1
v_gene: TRBV3-1/TRBV3-2
CDR3aa: CASSQVRGLNEQFF

j_gene: TRBJ2-4
v_gene: TRBV7-2
CDR3aa: CASSGLGQGGIQYF

j_gene: TRBJ2-7
v_gene: TRBV3-1/TRBV3-2
CDR3aa: CASSQGVGASGKQYF

j_gene: TRBJ1-2
v_gene: TRBV29-1
CDR3aa: CSVELPGGSPNYGYTF

j_gene: TRBJ2-5
v_gene: TRBV6-1
CDR3aa: CASRGDSVQETQYF

j_gene: TRBJ2-7
v_gene: TRBV5-5
CDR3aa: CASSLRQAGASYEQYF

j_gene: TRBJ1-6
v_gene: TRBV5-1
CDR3aa: CASSLGGVRAPLHF

j_gene: TRBJ2-7
v_gene: TRBV5-6
CDR3aa: CASSRGAYEQYF

j_gene: TRBJ1-1
v_gene: TRBV15
CDR3aa: CATSRGVVNTEAFF

j_gene: TRBJ2-3
v_gene: TRBV5-1
CDR3aa: CASGETGGTDTQYF

j_gene: TRBJ2-1
v_gene: TRBV4-3
CDR3aa: CASSQDASLAEVNEQFF

j_gene: TRBJ2-2
v_gene: TRBV9
CDR3aa: CASSVEGAGELFF

j_gene: TRBJ1-5
v_gene: TRBV6-5
CDR3aa: CASSRTGLSNQPQHF

j_gene: TRBJ2-1
v_gene: TRBV9
CDR3aa: CASSPRLAGGSYNEQFF

j_gene: TRBJ1-5
v_gene: TRBV28
CDR3aa: CASSSYRDSGYQPQHF

j_gene: TRBJ1-6
v_gene: TRBV15
CDR3aa: CATTLEGGGSPLHF

j_gene: TRBJ1-2
v_gene: TRBV5-4
CDR3aa: CASSPAVGAGYGYTF

j_gene: TRBJ2-3
v_gene: TRBV24-1
CDR3aa: CATVGVDTQYF

j_gene: TRBJ2-7
v_gene: TRBV29-1
CDR3aa: CSVDGSGVHGEQYF

j_gene: TRBJ1-3
v_gene: TRBV6-5
CDR3aa: CASRMTGGGNTIYF

j_gene: TRBJ1-1
v_gene: TRBV29-1
CDR3aa: CSVARGTEAFF

j_gene: TRBJ2-5
v_gene: TRBV29-1
CDR3aa: CSVSTGQETQYF

j_gene: TRBJ1-4
v_gene: TRBV6-5
CDR3aa: CASSSTPSTNEKLFF

j_gene: TRBJ2-7
v_gene: TRBV5-6
CDR3aa: CASSPLVRGANPYEQYF

j_gene: TRBJ1-2
v_gene: TRBV5-6
CDR3aa: CASSWGTGTQHTF

j_gene: TRBJ2-2
v_gene: TRBV6-2/TRBV6-3
CDR3aa: CASSLTGASNTGELFF

j_gene: TRBJ2-7
v_gene: TRBV9
CDR3aa: CASSARQGSSYEQYF

j_gene: TRBJ2-7
v_gene: TRBV5-1
CDR3aa: CASSLVVGTLGGEQYF

j_gene: TRBJ2-2
v_gene: TRBV7-2
CDR3aa: CASSFRSWTNTGELFF

j_gene: TRBJ1-3
v_gene: TRBV9
CDR3aa: CASSIQGQSGNTIYF

j_gene: TRBJ2-5
v_gene: TRBV5-5
CDR3aa: CASSLLVLQETQYF

j_gene: TRBJ2-7
v_gene: TRBV6-5
CDR3aa: CASSSPGGNYEQYF

j_gene: TRBJ2-5
v_gene: TRBV19
CDR3aa: CASSIIHRDVGETQYF

j_gene: TRBJ2-1
v_gene: TRBV9
CDR3aa: CASSVGPLSGSEQFF

j_gene: TRBJ1-1
v_gene: TRBV5-1
CDR3aa: CASSLVGRGNTEAFF

j_gene: TRBJ2-7
v_gene: TRBV13
CDR3aa: CASSLGTGSEQYF

j_gene: TRBJ1-1
v_gene: TRBV7-8
CDR3aa: CASSLSENTEAFF

j_gene: TRBJ2-3
v_gene: TRBV7-2
CDR3aa: CASSLAGRSPDTQYF

j_gene: TRBJ1-2
v_gene: TRBV2
CDR3aa: CASSRDRGGYTF

j_gene: TRBJ1-5
v_gene: TRBV2
CDR3aa: CASSEALLTGVHQPQHF

j_gene: TRBJ2-3
v_gene: TRBV21-1
CDR3aa: CASSFRRNRVPYSDTQYF